Included here is one T cell receptor (beta chain) sequence, with context. The data derive from a study of blood T cell repertoires in COVID-19. About the research overall: Donors in the United States, Italy and Spain gave samples during acute or convalescent COVID-19. The cDNA or gDNA used as material had been derived from T cells, B-cell-depleted T cells, or PBMCs.

Methods used by the authors: Nucleated cell number was recorded as an estimate derived from reference gene primer amplification. Clones were sequenced by immunoSEQ multiplex PCR, and TCRdb holds only the in-frame ones, with some missing. V and J calls and clone size come straight from that table; D and trimming were deduced from the DNA. The sample lists 180,000 or so clones, about 87% occurring once. V gave up 5 bases and J gave up 3 bases, with 11 bases separating them. Germline lookup yields CDR1 SGHAT and CDR2 FQNNGV. This CDR3 spans 14 amino acids. Sequencing input: peripheral blood. The origin of this receptor is a man aged 35-49 years with active or convalescent COVID-19. This chain joins TRBV11-2 and TRBJ2-1; D unclear. The CDR3 nucleotides are TGTGCCAGCAGCAACGGTGGCGGCTACAATGAGCAGTTCTTC. Translating it yields CASSNGGGYNEQFF. The variable domain in full, completed from reference TRBV11-2 and TRBJ2-1, reads EAGVAQSPRYKIIEKRQSVAFWCNPISGHATLYWYQQILGQGPKLLIQFQNNGVVDDSQLPKDRFSAERLKGVDSTLKIQPAKLEDSAVYLCASSNGGGYNEQFFGPGTRLTVL.